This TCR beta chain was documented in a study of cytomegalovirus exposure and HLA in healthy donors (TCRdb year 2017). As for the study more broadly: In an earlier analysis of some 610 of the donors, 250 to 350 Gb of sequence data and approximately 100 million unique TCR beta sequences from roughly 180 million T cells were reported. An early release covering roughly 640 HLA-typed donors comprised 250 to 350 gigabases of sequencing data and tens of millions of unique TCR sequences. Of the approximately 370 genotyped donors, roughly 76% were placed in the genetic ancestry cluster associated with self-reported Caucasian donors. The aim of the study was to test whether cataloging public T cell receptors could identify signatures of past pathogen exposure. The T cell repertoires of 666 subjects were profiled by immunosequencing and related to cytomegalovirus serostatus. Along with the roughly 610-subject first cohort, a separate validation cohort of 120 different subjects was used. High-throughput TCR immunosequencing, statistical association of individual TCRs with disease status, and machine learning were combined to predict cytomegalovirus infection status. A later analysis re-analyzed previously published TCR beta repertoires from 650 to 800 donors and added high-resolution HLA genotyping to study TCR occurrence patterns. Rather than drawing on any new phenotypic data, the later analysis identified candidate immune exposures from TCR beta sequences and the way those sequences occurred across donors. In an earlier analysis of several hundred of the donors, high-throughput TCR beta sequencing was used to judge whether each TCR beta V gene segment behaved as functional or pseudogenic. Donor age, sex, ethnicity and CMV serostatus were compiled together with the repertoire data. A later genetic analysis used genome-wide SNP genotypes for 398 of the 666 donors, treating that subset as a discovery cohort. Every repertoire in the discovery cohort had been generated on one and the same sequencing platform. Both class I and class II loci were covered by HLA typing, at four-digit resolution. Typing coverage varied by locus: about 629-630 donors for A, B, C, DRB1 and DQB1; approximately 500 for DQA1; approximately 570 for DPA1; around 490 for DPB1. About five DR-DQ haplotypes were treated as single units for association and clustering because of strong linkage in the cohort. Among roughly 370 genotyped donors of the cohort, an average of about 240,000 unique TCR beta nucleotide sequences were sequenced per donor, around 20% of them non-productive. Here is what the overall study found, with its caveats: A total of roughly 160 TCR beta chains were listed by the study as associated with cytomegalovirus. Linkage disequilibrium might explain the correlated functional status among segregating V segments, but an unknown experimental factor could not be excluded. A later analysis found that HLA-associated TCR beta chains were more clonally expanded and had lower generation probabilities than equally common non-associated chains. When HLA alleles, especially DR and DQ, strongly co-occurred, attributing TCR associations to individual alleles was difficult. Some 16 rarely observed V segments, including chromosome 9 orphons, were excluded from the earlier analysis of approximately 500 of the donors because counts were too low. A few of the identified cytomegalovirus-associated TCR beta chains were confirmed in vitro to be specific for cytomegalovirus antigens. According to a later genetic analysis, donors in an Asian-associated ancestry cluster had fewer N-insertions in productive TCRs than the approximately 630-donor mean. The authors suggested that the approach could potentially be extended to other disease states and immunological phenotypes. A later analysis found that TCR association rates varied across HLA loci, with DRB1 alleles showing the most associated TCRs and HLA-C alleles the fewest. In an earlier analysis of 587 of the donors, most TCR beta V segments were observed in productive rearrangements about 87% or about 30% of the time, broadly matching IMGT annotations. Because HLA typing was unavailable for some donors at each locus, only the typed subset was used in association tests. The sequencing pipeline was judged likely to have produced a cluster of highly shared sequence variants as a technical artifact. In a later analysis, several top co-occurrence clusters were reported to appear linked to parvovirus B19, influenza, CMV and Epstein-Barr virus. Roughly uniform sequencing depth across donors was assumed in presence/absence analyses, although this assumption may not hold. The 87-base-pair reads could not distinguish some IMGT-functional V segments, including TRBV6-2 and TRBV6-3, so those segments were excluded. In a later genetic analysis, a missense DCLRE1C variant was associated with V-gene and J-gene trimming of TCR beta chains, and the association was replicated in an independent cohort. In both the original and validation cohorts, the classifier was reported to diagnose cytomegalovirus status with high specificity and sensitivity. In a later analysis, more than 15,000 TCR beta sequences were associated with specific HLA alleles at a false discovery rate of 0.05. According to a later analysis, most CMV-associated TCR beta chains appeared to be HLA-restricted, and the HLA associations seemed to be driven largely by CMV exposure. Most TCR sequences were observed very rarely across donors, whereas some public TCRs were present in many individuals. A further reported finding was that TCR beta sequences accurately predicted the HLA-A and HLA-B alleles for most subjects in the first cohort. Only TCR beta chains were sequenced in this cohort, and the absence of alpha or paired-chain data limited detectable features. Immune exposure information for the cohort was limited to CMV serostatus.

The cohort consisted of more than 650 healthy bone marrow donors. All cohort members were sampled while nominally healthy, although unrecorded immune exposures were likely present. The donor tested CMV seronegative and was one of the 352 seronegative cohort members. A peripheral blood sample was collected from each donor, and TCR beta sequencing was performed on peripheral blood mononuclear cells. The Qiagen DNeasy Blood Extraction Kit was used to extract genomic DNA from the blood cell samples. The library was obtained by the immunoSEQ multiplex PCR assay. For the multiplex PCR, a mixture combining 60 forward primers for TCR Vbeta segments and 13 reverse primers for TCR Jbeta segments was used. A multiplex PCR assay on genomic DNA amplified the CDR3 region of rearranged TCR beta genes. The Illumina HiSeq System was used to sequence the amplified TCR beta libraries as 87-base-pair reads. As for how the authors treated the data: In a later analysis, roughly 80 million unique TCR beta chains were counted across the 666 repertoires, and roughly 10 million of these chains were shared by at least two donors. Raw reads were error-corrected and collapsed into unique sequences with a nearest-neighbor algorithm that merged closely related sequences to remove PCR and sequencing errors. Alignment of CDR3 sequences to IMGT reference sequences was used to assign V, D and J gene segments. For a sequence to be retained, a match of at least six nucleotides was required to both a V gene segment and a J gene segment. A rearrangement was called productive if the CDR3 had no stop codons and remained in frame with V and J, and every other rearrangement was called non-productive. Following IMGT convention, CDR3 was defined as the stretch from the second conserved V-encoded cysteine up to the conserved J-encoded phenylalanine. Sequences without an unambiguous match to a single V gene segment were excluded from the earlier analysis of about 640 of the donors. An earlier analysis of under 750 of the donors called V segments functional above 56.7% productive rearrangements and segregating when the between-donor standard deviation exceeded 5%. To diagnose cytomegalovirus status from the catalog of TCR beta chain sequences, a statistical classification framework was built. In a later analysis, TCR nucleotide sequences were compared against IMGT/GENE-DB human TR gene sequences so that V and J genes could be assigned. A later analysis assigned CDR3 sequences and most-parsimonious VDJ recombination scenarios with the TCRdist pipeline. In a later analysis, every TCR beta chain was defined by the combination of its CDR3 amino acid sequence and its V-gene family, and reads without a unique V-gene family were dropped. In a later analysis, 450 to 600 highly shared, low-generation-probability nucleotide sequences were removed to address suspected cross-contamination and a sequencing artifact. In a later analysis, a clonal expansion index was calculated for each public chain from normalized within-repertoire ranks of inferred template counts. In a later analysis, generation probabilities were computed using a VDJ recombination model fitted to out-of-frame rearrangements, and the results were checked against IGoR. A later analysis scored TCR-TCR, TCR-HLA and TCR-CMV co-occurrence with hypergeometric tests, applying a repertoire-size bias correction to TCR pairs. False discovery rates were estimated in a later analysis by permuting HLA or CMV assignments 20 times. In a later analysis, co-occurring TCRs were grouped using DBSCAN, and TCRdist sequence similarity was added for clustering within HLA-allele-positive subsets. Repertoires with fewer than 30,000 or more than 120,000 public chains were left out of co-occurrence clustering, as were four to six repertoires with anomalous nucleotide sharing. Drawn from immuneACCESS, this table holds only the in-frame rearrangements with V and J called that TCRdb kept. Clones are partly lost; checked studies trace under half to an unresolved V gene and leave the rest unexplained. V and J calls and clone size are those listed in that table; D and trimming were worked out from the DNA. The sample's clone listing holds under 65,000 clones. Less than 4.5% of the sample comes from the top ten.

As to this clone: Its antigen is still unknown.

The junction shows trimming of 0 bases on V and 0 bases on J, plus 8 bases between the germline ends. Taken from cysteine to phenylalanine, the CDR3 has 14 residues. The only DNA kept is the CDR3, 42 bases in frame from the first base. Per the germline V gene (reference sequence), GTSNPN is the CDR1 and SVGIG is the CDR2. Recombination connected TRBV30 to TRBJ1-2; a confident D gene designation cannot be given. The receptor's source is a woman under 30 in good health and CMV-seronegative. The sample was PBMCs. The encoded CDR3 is CAWSVLGANYGYTF. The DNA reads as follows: TGTGCCTGGAGTGTACTCGGAGCTAACTATGGCTACACCTTC. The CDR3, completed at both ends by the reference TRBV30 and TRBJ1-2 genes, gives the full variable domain SQTIHQWPATLVQPVGSPLSLECTVEGTSNPNLYWYRQAAGRGLQLLFYSVGIGQISSEVPQNLSASRPQDRQFILSSKKLLLSDSGFYLCAWSVLGANYGYTFGSGTRLTVV.